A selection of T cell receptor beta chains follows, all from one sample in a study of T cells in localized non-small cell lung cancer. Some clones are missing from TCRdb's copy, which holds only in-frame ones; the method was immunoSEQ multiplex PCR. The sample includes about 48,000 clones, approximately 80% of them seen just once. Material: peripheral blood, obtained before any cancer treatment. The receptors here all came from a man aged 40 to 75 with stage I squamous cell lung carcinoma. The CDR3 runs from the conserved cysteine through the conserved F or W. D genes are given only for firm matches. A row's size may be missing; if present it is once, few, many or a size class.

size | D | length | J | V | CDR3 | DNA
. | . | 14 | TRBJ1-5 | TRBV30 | CAWSVRQGGQPQHF | TGTGCCTGGAGTGTACGGCAGGGAGGCCAGCCCCAGCATTTT
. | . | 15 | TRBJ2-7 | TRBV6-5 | CASSGLDGSSYEQYF | TGTGCCAGCAGTGGCCTTGACGGGAGCTCCTACGAGCAGTACTTC
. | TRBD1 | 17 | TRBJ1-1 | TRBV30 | CAWTPYRDRGHGTEAFF | TGTGCCTGGACCCCGTACCGGGACAGGGGGCATGGAACCGAAGCTTTCTTT
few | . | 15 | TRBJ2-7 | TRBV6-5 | CASSYAGQSSYEQYF | TGTGCCAGCAGTTACGCGGGACAGAGCTCCTACGAGCAGTACTTC
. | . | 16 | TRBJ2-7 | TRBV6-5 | CASSYSYRIRTYEQYF | TGTGCCAGCAGTTACTCTTACAGGATCCGCACCTACGAGCAGTACTTC
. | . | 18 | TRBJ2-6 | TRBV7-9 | CASSLGRTPASGANVLTF | TGTGCCAGCAGCTTAGGTCGAACCCCCGCCTCTGGGGCCAACGTCCTGACTTTC
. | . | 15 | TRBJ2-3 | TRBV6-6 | CASSYEGLGADTQYF | TGTGCCAGCAGTTACGAGGGGTTGGGGGCAGATACGCAGTATTTT
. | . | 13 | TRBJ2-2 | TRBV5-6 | CASSLRVPGELFF | TGTGCCAGCAGCTTAAGGGTCCCGGGGGAGCTGTTTTTT
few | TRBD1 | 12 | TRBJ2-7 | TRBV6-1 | CASTLTGGKQYF | TGTGCCAGCACCCTAACAGGGGGCAAGCAGTACTTC
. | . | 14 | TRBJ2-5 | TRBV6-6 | CASSSSMGQETQYF | TGTGCCAGCAGTTCGAGTATGGGCCAAGAGACCCAGTACTTC
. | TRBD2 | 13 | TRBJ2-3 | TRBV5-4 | CASVAGEADTQYF | TGTGCCAGCGTAGCGGGGGAAGCCGATACGCAGTATTTT